The present T cell receptor (beta chain) was sequenced within a study of T cell responses to AZD1222 COVID-19 vaccine. Trimming stripped 2 bases from V and 0 bases from J, with 16 bases between. The CDR3 totals 17 residues. Germline V lookup: CDR1 GTSNPN, CDR2 SVGIG (reference sequence). Sequencing used immunoSEQ multiplex PCR; TCRdb keeps in-frame clones, though not all of them. This table holds more than 140,000 clones, around nine tenths found once. The J gene is TRBJ2-2, the V gene TRBV30; TRBD1 might be the D (5 bases). The TCR was taken from an adult in good health. Source: peripheral blood, taken on day 0 of AZD1222 vaccination. CDR3 nucleotide sequence: TGTGCCTGGAGTTTAAGGGGAAACGTCGCGAACACCGGGGAGCTGTTTTTT. Residues: CAWSLRGNVANTGELFF.